This TCR beta chain was documented in a study of T-cell reconstitution after alpha-beta-depleted transplantation in children. Whole-study findings and limits: Reported findings indicate that, about two months after transplant, alpha-beta T cells came from several hundred expanded clones, which were derived from non-depleted graft cells. Newly produced T cells mostly accounted for T-cell counts and diversity one year post-transplant. Where some patients showed high TCRbeta diversity at day 60, it came from recipient T cells and thymic progenitors that had survived.

Unique molecular identifiers were built into the TCRbeta library. One entry per CDR3 protein, called by TCRdb with MiXCR from the PCR reads. This table holds tens of thousands of distinct CDR3 sequences, approximately 4.4% found once. Per germline, CDR1 MNHEY and CDR2 SVGAGI. This CDR3 has 14 amino acids. With 7 bases removed from V and 0 bases from J, the gap between germline ends came to 7 bases. This clonotype was detected many times. Antigen unknown. The clonotype was recovered from a boy in the first two years of life who had a stem cell transplant for acute myeloid leukemia, so the T cells may come from the graft donor. The input for sequencing was PBMCs, mostly from graft donor cells, taken 180 days after TCRalphabeta/CD19-depleted stem cell transplant. The chain employs TRBV6-5 and TRBJ1-6; a possible D gene is TRBD1 (5 bases). CDR3 coding DNA: TGTGCCAGCAAGGGGCTCTCCTATAATTCACCCCTCCACTTT. The encoded protein is CASKGLSYNSPLHF.